The entry that follows covers one T cell receptor (beta chain) sequence. The antigen is undetermined. The sample comes from a study of T cell clusters in autoimmune cytopenias. Some 38,000 genome equivalents of blood DNA were amplified for TRB. The CDR3 spans 15 residues. CDR1 is GTSNPN and CDR2 is SVGIG in the germline V gene (reference sequence). TRB rearrangements were amplified by touch-down multiplex PCR with mixed TRB-A/B primers. Following a re-call of the multiplex PCR reads, TCRdb has one entry per CDR3 protein and lacks DNA. The table for this sample gives more than 3,500 distinct CDR3 sequences. Whole-study findings and limits: Primary autoimmune cytopenia patients seemingly lacked the physiological T cell clusters found in healthy donors.

The sequenced material came from peripheral blood. V gene TRBV30 combines with J gene TRBJ1-5; TCRdb outputs TRBD1, but without DNA this stays unchecked. This receptor was obtained from a human donor with an autoimmune cytopenia or autoimmune hepatitis (not recorded which). The CDR3 is CAWSVGTGAGQPQHF.